This entry is about one T cell receptor beta chain. Its antigen is undetermined. These data come from a study of OX40 agonist ivuxolimab in advanced cancers. As for the study in general: Across the patients, intravenous ivuxolimab was delivered every 2 weeks at 0.01 to 10 mg/kg. Findings and caveats of the study: CD8+ T cells (on average) carried more expanded clones than CD4+ T cells.

Profiling relied on immunoSEQ multiplex PCR, and the TCRdb table lists in-frame clones only, not all of them. The data show 70,000 to 85,000 clones, approximately 93% seen once. The V and J ends lost 4 bases and 0 bases respectively, with 13 bases between them. The V gene's germline CDR1 is SNHLY and CDR2 FYNNEI. This CDR3 has 16 amino acids. Researchers took blood at baseline, on cycle 4 day 1, and on cycle 7 day 1. The sequences come from CD4+ or CD8+ T cells sorted from blood, collected in a trial of the OX40 agonist ivuxolimab. The rearrangement joins TRBV2 to TRBJ1-3; D perhaps matches TRBD1 (5 bases). This clonotype was sampled from an adult with an advanced solid tumor such as melanoma, head and neck, liver or kidney cancer. CDR3 loop: CASSGGQISSGNTIYF. The CDR3 DNA sequence: TGTGCCAGCAGTGGAGGACAAATAAGCTCTGGAAACACCATATATTTT.